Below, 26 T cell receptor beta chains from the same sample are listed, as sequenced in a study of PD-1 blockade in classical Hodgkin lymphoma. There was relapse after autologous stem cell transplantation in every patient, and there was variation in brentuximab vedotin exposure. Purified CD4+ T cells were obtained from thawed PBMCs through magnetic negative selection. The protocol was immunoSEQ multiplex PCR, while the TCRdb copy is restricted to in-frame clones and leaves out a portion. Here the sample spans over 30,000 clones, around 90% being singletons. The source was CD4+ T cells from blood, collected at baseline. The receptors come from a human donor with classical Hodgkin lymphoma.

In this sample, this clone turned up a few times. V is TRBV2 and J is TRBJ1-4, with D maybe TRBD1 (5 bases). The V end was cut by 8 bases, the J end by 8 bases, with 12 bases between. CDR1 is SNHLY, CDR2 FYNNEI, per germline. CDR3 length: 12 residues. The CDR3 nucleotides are TGTGCCAGCGGTAGGGAGGGGGAAAAACTGTTTTTT. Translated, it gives CASGREGEKLFF.

The CDR3 region is CASSLGRQQGFYEQYF. The CDR3 nucleotides are TGTGCCAGCAGTTTAGGGCGGCAGCAAGGTTTTTACGAGCAGTACTTC. This chain uses TRBV27 with TRBJ2-7; the D is unclear. Germline lookup yields CDR1 MNHEY and CDR2 SMNVEV (reference sequence). This CDR3 spans 16 amino acids. The germline V and J ends were trimmed by 2 bases and 4 bases, with 18 bases remaining between them.

The CDR3 DNA sequence: TGTGCCAGCAGCCGGGACCTCCCGTACAATGAGCAGTTCTTC. Amino acid sequence: CASSRDLPYNEQFF. V is TRBV28 and J is TRBJ2-1, with D perhaps assigned TRBD1 or TRBD2 (5 bases each). Deletions cut 6 bases from V and 4 bases from J, with 13 bases between. Looked up from germline, CDR1 is MDHEN and CDR2 is SYDVKM. The CDR3 spans 14 residues.

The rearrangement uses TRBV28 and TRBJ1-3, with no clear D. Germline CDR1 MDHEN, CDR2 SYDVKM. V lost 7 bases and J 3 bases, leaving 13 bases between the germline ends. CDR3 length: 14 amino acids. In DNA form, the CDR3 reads TGTGCCAGCACCACCCCAAGCCTTGGAAACACCATATATTTT. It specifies CASTTPSLGNTIYF.

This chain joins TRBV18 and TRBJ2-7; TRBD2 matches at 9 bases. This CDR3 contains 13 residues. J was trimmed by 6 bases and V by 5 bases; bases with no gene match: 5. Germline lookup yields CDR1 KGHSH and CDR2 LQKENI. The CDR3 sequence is CASSGGLASEQYF. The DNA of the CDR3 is TGTGCCAGCTCAGGAGGACTAGCGAGCGAGCAGTACTTC.

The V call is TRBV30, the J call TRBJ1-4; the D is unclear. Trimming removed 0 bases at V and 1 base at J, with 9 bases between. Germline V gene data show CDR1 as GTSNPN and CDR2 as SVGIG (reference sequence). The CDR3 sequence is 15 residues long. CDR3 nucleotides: TGTGCCTGGAGTGTACGGGTGGGAACTAATGAAAAACTGTTTTTT. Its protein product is CAWSVRVGTNEKLFF.

Here the CDR3 reads CASSLIGSGISTDTQYF. CDR3 in DNA: TGTGCCAGCAGTTTAATCGGTAGCGGGATATCCACAGATACGCAGTATTTT. V gene TRBV28 combines with J gene TRBJ2-3; 8 bases line up with TRBD2. Germline lookup yields CDR1 MDHEN and CDR2 SYDVKM. The CDR3 spans 17 residues. Unmatched junction bases numbered 9, after V lost 2 bases and J lost 2 bases.

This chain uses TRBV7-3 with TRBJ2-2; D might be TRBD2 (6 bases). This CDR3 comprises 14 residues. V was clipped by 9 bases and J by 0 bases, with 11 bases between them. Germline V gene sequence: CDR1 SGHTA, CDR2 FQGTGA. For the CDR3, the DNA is TGTGCCAGTGGGGGGACCGCGAACACCGGGGAGCTGTTTTTT. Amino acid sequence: CASGGTANTGELFF.

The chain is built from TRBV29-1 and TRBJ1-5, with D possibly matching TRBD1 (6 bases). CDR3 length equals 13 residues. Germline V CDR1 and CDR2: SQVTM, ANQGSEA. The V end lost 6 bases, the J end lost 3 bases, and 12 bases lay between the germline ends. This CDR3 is CSVTDSLNQPQHF. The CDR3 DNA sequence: TGCAGCGTGACGGACAGCCTCAATCAGCCCCAGCATTTT.

The CDR3 protein is CASSLGGPASGANVLTF. The CDR3 region has the DNA TGTGCCAGCAGCTTAGGGGGACCGGCCTCTGGGGCCAACGTCCTGACTTTC. V gene TRBV7-8 combines with J gene TRBJ2-6, with D perhaps assigned TRBD1 or TRBD2 (5 bases each). V was pared by 1 base and J by 0 bases, with 10 bases between. Looked up from germline, CDR1 is SGHVS and CDR2 is FQNEAQ. The CDR3 is made up of 17 amino acids.

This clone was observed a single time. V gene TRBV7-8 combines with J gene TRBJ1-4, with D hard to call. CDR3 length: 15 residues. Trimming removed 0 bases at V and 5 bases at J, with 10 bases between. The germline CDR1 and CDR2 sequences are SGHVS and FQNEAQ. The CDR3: CASSLAGGRNEKLFF. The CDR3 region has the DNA TGTGCCAGCAGCTTAGCGGGTGGACGAAATGAAAAACTGTTTTTT.

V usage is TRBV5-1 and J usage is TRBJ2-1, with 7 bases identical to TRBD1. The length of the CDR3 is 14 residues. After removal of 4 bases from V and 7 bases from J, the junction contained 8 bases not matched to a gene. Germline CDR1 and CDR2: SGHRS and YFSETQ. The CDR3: CASSPPGQRNEQFF. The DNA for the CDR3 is TGCGCCAGCAGCCCTCCGGGACAGAGAAATGAGCAGTTCTTC.

This CDR3 is CAWSVRAAIMNTEAFF. Written as DNA, the CDR3 is TGTGCCTGGAGTGTAAGGGCAGCAATCATGAACACTGAAGCTTTCTTT. The rearrangement uses TRBV30 and TRBJ1-1; D gene ambiguous. There are 16 residues in the CDR3. Germline assignment: CDR1 GTSNPN and CDR2 SVGIG (reference sequence). Trimming shortened V by 0 bases and J by 0 bases, and 14 bases separated the two germline ends.

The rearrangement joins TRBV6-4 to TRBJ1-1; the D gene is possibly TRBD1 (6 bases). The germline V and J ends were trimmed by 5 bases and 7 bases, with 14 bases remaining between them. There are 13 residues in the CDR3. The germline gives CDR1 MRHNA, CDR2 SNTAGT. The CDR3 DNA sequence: TGTGCCAGCAGTAAACAGGGAGGGAGTGAAGCTTTCTTT. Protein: CASSKQGGSEAFF.

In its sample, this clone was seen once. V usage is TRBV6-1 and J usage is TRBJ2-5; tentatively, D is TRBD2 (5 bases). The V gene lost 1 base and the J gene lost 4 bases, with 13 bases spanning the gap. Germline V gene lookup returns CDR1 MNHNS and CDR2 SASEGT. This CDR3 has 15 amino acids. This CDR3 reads CASSEGILRGETQYF. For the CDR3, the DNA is TGTGCCAGCAGTGAAGGTATCTTACGGGGAGAGACCCAGTACTTC.

CDR3 nucleotide sequence: TGTGCCATCAGATCACCCGGGACTAGCGGGAGTAATGAGCAGTTCTTC. Its translation: CAIRSPGTSGSNEQFF. V and J are TRBV10-3 and TRBJ2-1, with TRBD2 matching over 14 bases. Germline V gene lookup returns CDR1 ENHRY and CDR2 SYGVKD. With V trimmed by 6 bases and J by 7 bases, 8 bases remained unmatched. The CDR3 has 16 amino acids.

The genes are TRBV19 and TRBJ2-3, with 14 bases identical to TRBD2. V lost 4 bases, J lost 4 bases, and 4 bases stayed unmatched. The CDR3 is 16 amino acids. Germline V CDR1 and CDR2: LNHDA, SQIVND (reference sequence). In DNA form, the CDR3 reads TGTGCCAGTAGTACCGGGACTAGCGGGAGCGCAGATACGCAGTATTTT. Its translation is CASSTGTSGSADTQYF. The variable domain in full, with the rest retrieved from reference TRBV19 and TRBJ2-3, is DGGITQSPKYLFRKEGQNVTLSCEQNLNHDAMYWYRQDPGQGLRLIYYSQIVNDFQKGDIAEGYSVSREKKESFPLTVTSAQKNPTAFYLCASSTGTSGSADTQYFGPGTRLTVL.

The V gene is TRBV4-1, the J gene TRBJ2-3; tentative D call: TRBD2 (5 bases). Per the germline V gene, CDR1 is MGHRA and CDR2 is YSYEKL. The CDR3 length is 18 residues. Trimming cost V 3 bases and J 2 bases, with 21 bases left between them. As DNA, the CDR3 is TGCGCCAGCAGCCAGGTTGGAGCTGCGCGGGCTTCCACAGATACGCAGTATTTT. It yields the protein CASSQVGAARASTDTQYF.

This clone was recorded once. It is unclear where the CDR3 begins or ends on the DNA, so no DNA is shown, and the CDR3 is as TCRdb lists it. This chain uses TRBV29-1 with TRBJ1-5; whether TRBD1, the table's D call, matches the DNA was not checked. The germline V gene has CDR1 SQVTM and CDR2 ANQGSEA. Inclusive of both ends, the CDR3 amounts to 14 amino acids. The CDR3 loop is CSVVFWQSNQPQHF.

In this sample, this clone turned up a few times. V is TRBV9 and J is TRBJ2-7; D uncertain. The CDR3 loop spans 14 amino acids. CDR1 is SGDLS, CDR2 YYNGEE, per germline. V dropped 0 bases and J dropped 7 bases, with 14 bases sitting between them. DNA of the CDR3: TGTGCCAGCAGCGTAGGTCTCTCCGGTTGGGAGCAGTACTTC. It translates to CASSVGLSGWEQYF. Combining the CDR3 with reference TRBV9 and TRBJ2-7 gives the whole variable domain DSGVTQTPKHLITATGQRVTLRCSPRSGDLSVYWYQQSLDQGLQFLIQYYNGEERAKGNILERFSAQQFPDLHSELNLSSLELGDSALYFCASSVGLSGWEQYFGPGTRLTVT.

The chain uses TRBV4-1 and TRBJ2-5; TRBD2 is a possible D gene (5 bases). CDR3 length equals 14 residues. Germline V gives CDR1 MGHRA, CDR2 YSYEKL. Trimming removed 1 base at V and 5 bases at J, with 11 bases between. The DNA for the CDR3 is TGCGCCAGCAGCCAAGTTCGGGGTTTGGAGACCCAGTACTTC. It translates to CASSQVRGLETQYF.

CDR3 sequence (DNA): TGTGCCAGCAGTTTTACGGCTGGAACCTACGAGCAGTACTTC. Protein sequence: CASSFTAGTYEQYF. The rearrangement uses TRBV27 and TRBJ2-7; no clear D gene. Germline V gene data show CDR1 as MNHEY and CDR2 as SMNVEV (reference sequence). The CDR3 spans 14 residues. V was trimmed by 3 bases and J by 2 bases, leaving 11 bases between them.

The CDR3 DNA follows: TGTGCCAGCAGTTACAGACAGGGCTTCAATCAGCCCCAGCATTTT. It translates to CASSYRQGFNQPQHF. The rearrangement uses TRBV6-5 and TRBJ1-5; TRBD1 agrees at 7 bases. J was trimmed by 3 bases and V by 2 bases; bases with no gene match: 4. The CDR3 is made up of 15 amino acids. Germline assignment: CDR1 MNHEY and CDR2 SVGAGI.

CDR3 amino acids: CSVVVTGEPQHF. The CDR3 nucleotides read TGCAGCGTTGTTGTGACTGGCGAGCCCCAGCATTTT. The rearrangement uses TRBV29-1 and TRBJ1-5; no clear D. Deletions cut 4 bases from V and 8 bases from J, with 12 bases between. The CDR3 contains 12 residues. Germline assignment: CDR1 SQVTM and CDR2 ANQGSEA. Full variable domain (rest looked up from reference TRBV29-1 and TRBJ1-5): SAVISQKPSRDICQRGTSLTIQCQVDSQVTMMFWYRQQPGQSLTLIATANQGSEATYESGFVIDKFPISRPNLTFSTLTVSNMSPEDSSIYLCSVVVTGEPQHFGDGTRLSIL.

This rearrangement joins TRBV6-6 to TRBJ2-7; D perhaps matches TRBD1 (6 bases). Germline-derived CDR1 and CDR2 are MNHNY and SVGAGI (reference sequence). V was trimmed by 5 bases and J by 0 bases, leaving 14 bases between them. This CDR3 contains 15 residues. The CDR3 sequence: CASSATDRSSYEQYF. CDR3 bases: TGTGCCAGCAGTGCAACCGACAGGAGCTCCTACGAGCAGTACTTC.

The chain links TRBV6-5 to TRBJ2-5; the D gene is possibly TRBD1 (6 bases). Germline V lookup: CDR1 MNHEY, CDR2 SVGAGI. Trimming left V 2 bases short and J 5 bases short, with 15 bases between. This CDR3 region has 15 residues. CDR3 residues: CASSYTGTSYETQYF. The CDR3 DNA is TGTGCCAGCAGTTACACAGGGACGTCCTACGAGACCCAGTACTTC.